These 2 T cell receptor beta chains originate from one sample sequenced in a study of blood T cell repertoires in COVID-19. The data were produced by immunoSEQ multiplex PCR, yet TCRdb's version contains in-frame clones alone and is incomplete. The sample has 200,000 to 300,000 clones, more than 75% seen once. The sample taken for sequencing was peripheral blood. All receptors come from a woman aged 30 to 39 who had recovered from COVID-19.

The rearrangement joins TRBV5-5 to TRBJ2-5; the D gene is possibly TRBD2 (6 bases). The CDR3 is made up of 16 amino acids. Germline loops: CDR1 SGHKS, CDR2 YYEKEE (reference sequence). Trimming left V 4 bases short and J 4 bases short, with 20 bases between. As DNA, the CDR3 is TGTGCCAGCAGCCCGCGGGGCGGAGGGTCGAGAGAGACCCAGTACTTC. It translates to CASSPRGGGSRETQYF.

This clone is a singleton in its sample. The V and J genes are TRBV15 and TRBJ2-7, with 9 bases matching TRBD2. V shed 3 bases, J shed 3 bases, and the junction held 9 bases outside the gene matches. Germline V gene sequence: CDR1 LNHNV, CDR2 YYDKDF (reference sequence). The CDR3 consists of 16 residues. CDR3 residues: CATSSLRLAVNYEQYF. Written as DNA, the CDR3 is TGTGCCACCAGCAGCCTCCGACTAGCGGTAAACTACGAGCAGTACTTC. Looking up the rest from reference TRBV15 and TRBJ2-7 gives the full variable domain: DAMVIQNPRYQVTQFGKPVTLSCSQTLNHNVMYWYQQKSSQAPKLLFHYYDKDFNNEADTPDNFQSRRPNTSFCFLDIRSPGLGDTAMYLCATSSLRLAVNYEQYFGPGTRLTVT.